This T cell receptor beta chain was recorded in a study of blood T cell repertoires in COVID-19. The overall study: COVID-19 samples collected from the United States, Italy and Spain covered acute and convalescent phases.

CDR1 is SGHDN and CDR2 is FVKESK in the germline V gene. This CDR3 spans 13 amino acids. V was trimmed by 4 bases and J by 4 bases, leaving 11 bases between them. Assay used: immunoSEQ multiplex PCR; TCRdb lists only in-frame clones, some missing. The table has more than 65,000 clones, 75% to 80% seen once. This sequence joins TRBV14 and TRBJ2-7, with a tentative D call TRBD2 (6 bases). The sequence came from a human donor in a cohort sampled during active COVID-19. Source material: peripheral blood. CDR3 in DNA: TGTGCCAGCAGCCCCTACGGGACTTACGAGCAGTACTTC. It encodes CASSPYGTYEQYF.